The T cell receptor (beta chain) described here comes from a study of T-cell reconstitution after alpha-beta-depleted transplantation in children. Study-level findings and limits: There were reportedly several hundred expanded graft clones from which alpha-beta T cells came about two months after transplant. Some patients showed high day-60 TCRbeta diversity, which derived from surviving recipient T cells and thymic progenitors. Fresh T-cell production supplied most of the T-cell counts and diversity seen one year after transplant.

Germline CDR1 reads DFQATT; CDR2 reads SNEGSKA (reference sequence). Trimming at V came to 6 bases and at J to 0 bases, leaving 7 bases not matched to a gene. The CDR3 has 14 amino acids. Preparation of the TCRbeta library was carried out with unique molecular identifiers. TCRdb re-called the PCR reads through MiXCR, storing one row per CDR3 protein. The sample has 300,000 to 350,000 distinct CDR3 sequences, around 20% seen once. Concerning this clonotype itself: Antigen unknown.

The clonotype originates from a male patient younger than 18 who had a stem cell transplant for acute lymphoblastic leukemia, so the T cells may come from the graft donor. The chain is built from TRBV20-1 and TRBJ2-7; TRBD2 matches at 8 bases. The material was PBMCs, mostly from graft donor cells, obtained 180 days after TCRalphabeta/CD19-depleted stem cell transplant. As DNA, the CDR3 is TGCAGTGCCCCAAAAGCGGGGGTCTCCTACGAGCAGTACTTC. Amino acids: CSAPKAGVSYEQYF.